This T cell receptor (beta chain) came from a study of patients and donors after allogeneic stem cell transplantation (dated by TCRdb to about 2020). Counted from cysteine to phenylalanine, this CDR3 has 16 amino acids. Just CDR3 DNA is preserved here, 48 bases in frame from base 1. According to the germline V gene, CDR1 reads LGHNA and CDR2 reads YNFKEQ. V is cut back by 8 bases and J by 1 base, with 9 bases in the junction unmatched. Comments on this clonotype: Its antigen is currently not known. Base qualities are not recorded, but no much larger clone differs from it by a single base.

Library generation was performed with RT-PCR. The reads were generated on a NextSeq 550. TCRdb took the public reads, trimmed them with fastp at Q25, ran MiXCR for clone calling and kept in-frame beta chains. Rows are combined by CDR3 protein, so each entry shows the most common genes and DNA. Present in this sample are about a million distinct CDR3 sequences, about 20% of which were seen just once. The biggest ten clones account for 5% to 6.5% of the sample. The receptor comes from a human donor who was either an allogeneic HSCT recipient or a stem cell or donor lymphocyte infusion donor (not recorded which). It is not recorded whose cells these are; they may come from a transplant donor. The sample consisted of blood, either unsorted or a sorted T cell fraction (not recorded which). The rearrangement joined TRBV4-2 to TRBJ2-2, with 8 bases aligning to TRBD1. CDR3 protein: CASRYGTGLNTGELFF. The DNA sequence is as follows: TGTGCCAGCCGCTATGGGACAGGCCTGAACACCGGGGAGCTGTTTTTT.